The following is a T cell receptor (beta chain) sequence with its context. Its target is unknown. The data were obtained in a study of shared clonotypes between healthy human individuals. Study-wide context: A donor's plate count was three for CD4 naive and three for CD4 memory; CD8 naive had two and CD8 memory one. Overall study findings and caveats: Larger estimated richness was generally seen in naive subsets than in memory subsets.

Trimming removed 6 bases at V and 4 bases at J, with 10 bases between. CDR1 and CDR2 (germline): MGHDK, SYGVNS. The CDR3 sequence is 13 residues long. Sorted-subset replicate PCRs used 200 ng of genomic DNA. This amount corresponded to about 30,000 T cell genomes. Libraries were prepared by immunoSEQ multiplex PCR; TCRdb keeps only in-frame clonotypes and omits some of them. The repertoire holds more than 2,000,000 clones, with over 85% as singletons. The TCR was taken from a man aged 18 to 35 in good health. Some clones in this sample may be carry-over from other donors' samples. The material sequenced was naive CD4+ T cells from PBMCs. Subset in this sample: CD45RA+ positively selected. The rearrangement uses TRBV25-1 and TRBJ2-1, with TRBD2 as a possible D gene (6 bases). CDR3 DNA: TGTGCCAGCAGGGGACTGGGATACAATGAGCAGTTCTTC. Its translation is CASRGLGYNEQFF.